The text below deals with one T cell receptor beta chain. Its matching antigen is unknown. Germline CDR1 and CDR2: MDHEN and SYDVKM. Trimming took off 4 bases at V and 2 bases at J, with 9 bases between the two ends. The CDR3 length is 14 residues. These data are taken from a study of T cells in localized non-small cell lung cancer. Study-wide results and limits: Density of T cells in blood, when higher, went with longer overall survival. Exceeding tumor, uninvolved adjacent lung had the highest T cell clonality. Out of the top 100 tumor clones, a median around 57 were seen in adjacent lung.

Clones were read by immunoSEQ multiplex PCR, and TCRdb kept only the in-frame ones, dropping some. The sample has around 30,000 clones, about 91% seen once. The TCR was taken from a man aged 35 to 69 with stage II lung adenocarcinoma. This specimen consisted of PBMCs, obtained before any cancer treatment. This chain joins TRBV28 and TRBJ1-3, with D uncertain. The CDR3 reads CASSSQAAGNTIYF. The CDR3 nucleotides are TGTGCCAGCAGTTCCCAGGCGGCTGGAAACACCATATATTTT. Based on the CDR3 plus reference TRBV28 and TRBJ1-3, the full variable domain is DVKVTQSSRYLVKRTGEKVFLECVQDMDHENMFWYRQDPGLGLRLIYFSYDVKMKEKGDIPEGYSVSREKKERFSLILESASTNQTSMYLCASSSQAAGNTIYFGEGSWLTVV.